The sequence of this T cell receptor (beta chain) was determined in a study of cytomegalovirus exposure and HLA in healthy donors. General study findings and limits: An assumption of roughly uniform sequencing depth across donors underlay the presence/absence analyses. At a 0.05 false discovery rate, a later analysis found around 15,000 TCR beta sequences to be associated with HLA alleles.

Germline-derived CDR1 and CDR2 are SNHLY and FYNNEI. The ends were cut back, 11 bases at V and 1 base at J, with 17 bases in the middle. The CDR3 covers 14 residues. Worth noting for this clone: Its antigen is unknown.

The PCR was carried out with 60 Vbeta primers and 13 Jbeta primers. Measured with immunoSEQ multiplex PCR; TCRdb has only the in-frame clones, and not every one. The sample consists of approximately 150,000 clones, roughly 82% of them appearing once. The donors were healthy bone marrow donors. This TCR came from a man aged 30 to 39 in good health and CMV-seropositive. The chain carries TRBV2 and TRBJ2-5; maybe TRBD2 (7 bases). Source material: PBMCs. CDR3 coding DNA: TGTGCCGGCGCCCGGGGGGCAGGCCAAGAGACCCAGTACTTC. It is translated as CAGARGAGQETQYF.